The clone carrying this T cell receptor (beta chain) was found once. Its antigen remains unknown. Included in the TCR beta cDNA libraries were unique molecular identifiers. TCRdb used MiXCR to reprocess the PCR reads, holding one entry per CDR3 protein. The data show over 700,000 distinct CDR3 sequences, roughly 27% seen once. The CDR3 is 14 residues long. In germline, CDR1 is DFQATT, CDR2 SNEGSKA (reference sequence). V was cut by 3 bases and J by 8 bases, with 19 bases left in between. This entry is derived from a study of post-analysis software for immune sequencing data. Findings and limits, study-wide: In patients, about 5 TRBV segments were more frequent than in controls, with TRBV5-6, TRBV5-1 and TRBV20-1 among them.

The receptor's source is a girl under 18 with multiple sclerosis. Sequenced input: blood. The chain carries TRBV20-1 and TRBJ1-2; D uncertain. The CDR3 spells CSARIGKGVRGYTF. The CDR3 coding sequence is TGCAGTGCTAGGATCGGAAAGGGAGTTCGAGGCTACACCTTC.